This TCR beta chain was found in a study of blood T cell repertoires in COVID-19. Looking at the study overall: PBMCs, B-cell-depleted T cells, or T cells provided the cDNA or gDNA that made up the material.

This CDR3 is 13 amino acids long. CDR1 SGHTA and CDR2 FQGTGA come from the germline V gene. Trimming pared 2 bases from V and 8 bases from J, leaving 12 bases between. The method was immunoSEQ multiplex PCR; TCRdb's version includes in-frame clones alone and lacks a portion of them. The sample has about 250,000 clones, approximately 86% seen once. The V call is TRBV7-3, the J call TRBJ1-2; possibly TRBD1 for D (5 bases). This TCR was sampled from an older man with acute or convalescent COVID-19. The sample was peripheral blood. The CDR3 DNA reads TGTGCCAGCAGCTTAGGGGGGAAGACGGGCTACACCTTC. Residues: CASSLGGKTGYTF.